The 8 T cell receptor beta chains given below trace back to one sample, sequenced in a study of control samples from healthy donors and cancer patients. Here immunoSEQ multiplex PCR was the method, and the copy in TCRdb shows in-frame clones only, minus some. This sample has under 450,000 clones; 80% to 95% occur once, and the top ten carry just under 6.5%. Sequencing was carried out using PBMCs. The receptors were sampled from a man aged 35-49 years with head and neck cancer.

This chain's CDR3 is CASSLDRPGLNTEAFF. The DNA of the CDR3 is TGTGCCAGCAGCTTAGATCGCCCGGGCTTGAACACTGAAGCTTTCTTT. V and J are TRBV11-2 and TRBJ1-1; no clear D gene. Germline V gene lookup returns CDR1 SGHAT and CDR2 FQNNGV. Trimming pared 0 bases from V and 0 bases from J, leaving 11 bases between. This CDR3 is 16 amino acids long. The full variable domain, its missing parts supplied by reference TRBV11-2 and TRBJ1-1, is EAGVAQSPRYKIIEKRQSVAFWCNPISGHATLYWYQQILGQGPKLLIQFQNNGVVDDSQLPKDRFSAERLKGVDSTLKIQPAKLEDSAVYLCASSLDRPGLNTEAFFGQGTRLTVV.

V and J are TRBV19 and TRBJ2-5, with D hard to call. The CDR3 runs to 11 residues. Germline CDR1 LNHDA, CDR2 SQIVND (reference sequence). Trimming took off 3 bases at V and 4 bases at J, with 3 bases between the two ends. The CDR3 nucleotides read TGTGCCAGTAGTATGGCAGAGACCCAGTACTTC. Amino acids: CASSMAETQYF. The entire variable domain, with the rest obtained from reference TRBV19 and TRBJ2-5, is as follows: DGGITQSPKYLFRKEGQNVTLSCEQNLNHDAMYWYRQDPGQGLRLIYYSQIVNDFQKGDIAEGYSVSREKKESFPLTVTSAQKNPTAFYLCASSMAETQYFGPGTRLLVL.

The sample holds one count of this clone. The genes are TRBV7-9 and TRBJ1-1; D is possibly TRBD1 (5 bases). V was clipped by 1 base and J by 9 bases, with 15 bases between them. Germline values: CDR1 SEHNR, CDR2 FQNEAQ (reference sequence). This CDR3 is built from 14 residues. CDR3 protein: CASSLESPGTKAFF. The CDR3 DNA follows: TGTGCCAGCAGCTTAGAATCCCCAGGGACCAAAGCTTTCTTT.

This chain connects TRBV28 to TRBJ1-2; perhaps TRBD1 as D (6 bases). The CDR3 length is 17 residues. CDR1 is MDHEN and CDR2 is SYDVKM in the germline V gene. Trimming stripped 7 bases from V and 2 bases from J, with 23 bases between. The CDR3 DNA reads TGTGCCAGCAATATGGGGGGCGGTATTCAGACCAACTATGGCTACACCTTC. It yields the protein CASNMGGGIQTNYGYTF.

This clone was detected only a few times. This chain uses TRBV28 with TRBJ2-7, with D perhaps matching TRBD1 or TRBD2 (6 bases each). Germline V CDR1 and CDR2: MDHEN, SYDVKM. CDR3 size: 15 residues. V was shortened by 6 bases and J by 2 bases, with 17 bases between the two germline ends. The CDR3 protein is CASRPRGLPPYEQYF. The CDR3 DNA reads TGTGCCAGCAGACCCAGGGGACTTCCCCCCTACGAGCAGTACTTC. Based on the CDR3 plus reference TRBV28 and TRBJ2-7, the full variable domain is DVKVTQSSRYLVKRTGEKVFLECVQDMDHENMFWYRQDPGLGLRLIYFSYDVKMKEKGDIPEGYSVSREKKERFSLILESASTNQTSMYLCASRPRGLPPYEQYFGPGTRLTVT.

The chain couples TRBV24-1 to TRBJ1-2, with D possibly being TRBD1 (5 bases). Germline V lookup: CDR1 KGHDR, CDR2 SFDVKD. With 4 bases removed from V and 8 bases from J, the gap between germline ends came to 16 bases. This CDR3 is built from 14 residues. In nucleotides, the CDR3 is TGTGCCACCAGTGACGAACTCAGGGTTGGGGGCTACACCTTC. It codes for CATSDELRVGGYTF.

The CDR3 protein is CASSLVLVQYF. The CDR3 bases are TGTGCCAGCAGTCTAGTGCTGGTGCAGTACTTC. The chain combines TRBV13 with TRBJ2-7; D unclear. V shed 6 bases and J shed 9 bases, with 12 bases lying between them. The CDR3 covers 11 residues. Germline V gives CDR1 PRHDT, CDR2 FYEKMQ (reference sequence).

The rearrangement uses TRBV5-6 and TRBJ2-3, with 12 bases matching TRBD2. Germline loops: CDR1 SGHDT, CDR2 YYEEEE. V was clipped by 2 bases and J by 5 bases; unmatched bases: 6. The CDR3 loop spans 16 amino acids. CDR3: CASSFGLAGLVDTQYF. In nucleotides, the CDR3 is TGTGCCAGCAGCTTCGGACTAGCGGGACTGGTAGATACGCAGTATTTT.